This note documents a single T cell receptor beta chain sequence. This entry comes from a study of regulatory T cells in long-lasting Graves disease. Combining iRepertoire HTBI primers with Arm-PCR of CDR3 regions, the authors built TCR beta libraries. TCRdb reprocessed the multiplex PCR reads via MiXCR and lists one record per CDR3 protein. The table includes under 450,000 distinct CDR3 sequences, roughly 24% detected once. Time point: persistent/refractory GD, antithyroid drugs over 5 years with positive TRAb. The TCR library was made from RNA extracted from PBMCs. The CDR3 spans 14 residues. The germline V gene encodes CDR1 DFQATT and CDR2 SNEGSKA (reference sequence). V shed 0 bases and J shed 3 bases, with 12 bases lying between them.

The TCR sequence derives from a woman aged 40 to 49 with Graves disease. The chain links TRBV20-1 to TRBJ2-7; a weak D match, TRBD2 (6 bases). The specimen comprised peripheral blood mononuclear cells (PBMCs), sampled when the disease was refractory, from a patient treated with antithyroid drugs. CDR3 region: CSARDIGGNYEQYF. As DNA, the CDR3 is TGCAGTGCTAGAGATATAGGCGGGAACTACGAGCAGTACTTC.